This T cell receptor (beta chain) was sequenced in a study of T cells in Graves' hyperthyroidism and ophthalmopathy. Study-level information: Blood from the periphery was taken at initial diagnosis, before any treatment.

Study-level findings and limits: Most thyroid clonotypes expanded above 0.001 were also detected in blood. A 13 V-J model separated ophthalmopathy from stable hyperthyroidism.

RNA transcripts yielded amplified TCR beta CDR3 regions. The TCR CDR3 was amplified in a first-round RT-PCR using the HTBI primer set. Each CDR3 protein is one row after TCRdb ran MiXCR on the multiplex PCR reads. This table holds 800,000 or so distinct CDR3 sequences, around 39% found once. This CDR3 is 14 amino acids long. Germline CDR1 and CDR2: LGHDT and YNNKEL (reference sequence). With 4 bases removed from V and 7 bases from J, the gap between germline ends came to 14 bases. Patients were excluded for uncontrolled infection, other autoimmune disease, pregnancy or lactation. Comments on this clonotype: Its cognate antigen is unknown.

The clonotype was recovered from a man between 18 and 29 years old with Graves' hyperthyroidism. Sequences were obtained from blood. This chain links TRBV3-1 with TRBJ1-5; a weak D match, TRBD1 (6 bases). CDR3 amino acids: CASSPTGNGQPQHF. Here the CDR3 DNA reads TGTGCCAGCAGCCCTACAGGGAACGGACAGCCCCAGCATTTT.